This paragraph covers one T cell receptor beta chain sequence. In TCRdb, the reads were re-called with MiXCR into one record per CDR3 protein. Among 270,000 or so distinct CDR3 sequences listed, approximately 15% were seen once. Trimming took off 6 bases at V and 6 bases at J, with 19 bases between the two ends. The CDR3 is 15 amino acids. CDR1 and CDR2 (germline): SNHLY, FYNNEI. This sample stems from a study of T cell repertoires in cytomegalovirus infection. The chain employs TRBV2 and TRBJ2-3; D remains unclear. What was sequenced was CD8+ T cells from PBMCs. The clonotype comes from a human donor in good health (CMV status not recorded). Some clones in this sample may be carry-over from other donors' samples. The CDR3 sequence is CASRATGDPRDTQYF. In DNA form, the CDR3 reads TGTGCCAGCAGAGCTACTGGAGATCCGAGGGATACGCAGTATTTT.